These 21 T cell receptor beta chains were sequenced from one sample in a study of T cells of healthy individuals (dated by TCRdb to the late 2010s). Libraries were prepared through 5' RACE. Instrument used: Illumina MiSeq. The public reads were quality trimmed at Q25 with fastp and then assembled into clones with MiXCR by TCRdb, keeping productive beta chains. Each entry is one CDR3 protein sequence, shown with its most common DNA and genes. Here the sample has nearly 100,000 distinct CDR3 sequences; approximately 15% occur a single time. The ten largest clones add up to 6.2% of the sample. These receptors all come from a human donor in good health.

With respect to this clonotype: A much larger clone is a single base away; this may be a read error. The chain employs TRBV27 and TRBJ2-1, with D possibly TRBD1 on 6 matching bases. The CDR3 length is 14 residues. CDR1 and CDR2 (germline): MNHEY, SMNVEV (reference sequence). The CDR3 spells CASTSNRVYNKQFF. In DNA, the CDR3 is TGTGCCAGCACCTCAAACAGGGTCTACAATAAGCAGTTCTTC.

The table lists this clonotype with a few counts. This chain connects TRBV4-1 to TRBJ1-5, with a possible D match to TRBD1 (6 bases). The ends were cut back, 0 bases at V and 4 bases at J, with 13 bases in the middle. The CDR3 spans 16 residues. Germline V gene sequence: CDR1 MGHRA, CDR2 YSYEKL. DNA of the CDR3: TGCGCCAGCAGCCAAGACGGTGACAGGTTAAATCAGCCCCAGCATTTT. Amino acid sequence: CASSQDGDRLNQPQHF.

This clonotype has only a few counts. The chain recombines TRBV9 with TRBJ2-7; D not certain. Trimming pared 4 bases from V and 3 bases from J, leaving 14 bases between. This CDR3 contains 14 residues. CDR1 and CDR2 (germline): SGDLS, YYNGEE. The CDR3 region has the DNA TGTGCCAGCAGCTTAACCCCCCAGGACTACGAGCAGTACTTC. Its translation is CASSLTPQDYEQYF.

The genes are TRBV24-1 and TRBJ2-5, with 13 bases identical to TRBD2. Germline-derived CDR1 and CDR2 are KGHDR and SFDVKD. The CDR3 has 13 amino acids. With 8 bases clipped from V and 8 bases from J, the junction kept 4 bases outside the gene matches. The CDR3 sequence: CATMGLAGRTQYF. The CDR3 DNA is TGTGCCACCATGGGACTAGCGGGGCGCACCCAGTACTTC.

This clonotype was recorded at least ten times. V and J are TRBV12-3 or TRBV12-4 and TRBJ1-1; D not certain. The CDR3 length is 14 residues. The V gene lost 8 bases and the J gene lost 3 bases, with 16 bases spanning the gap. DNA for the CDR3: TGTGCCAGCCGCCCCGGGGAGGTGTACACTGAAGCTTTCTTT. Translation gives CASRPGEVYTEAFF.

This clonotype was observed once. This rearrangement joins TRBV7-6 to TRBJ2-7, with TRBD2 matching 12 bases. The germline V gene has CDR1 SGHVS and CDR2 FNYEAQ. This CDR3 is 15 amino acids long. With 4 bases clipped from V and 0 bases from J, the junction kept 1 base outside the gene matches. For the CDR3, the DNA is TGTGCCAGCAGCTCGACTAGCGGGAGCTCCTACGAGCAGTACTTC. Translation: CASSSTSGSSYEQYF.

The CDR3 nucleotides are TGCAGTGCTAGAGAGCGGGGGGGCCACACCGGGGAGCTGTTTTTT. As protein: CSARERGGHTGELFF. J is TRBJ2-2 and V is TRBV20-1; 9 bases fit TRBD2. The germline V gene has CDR1 DFQATT and CDR2 SNEGSKA (reference sequence). V shed 0 bases and J 3 bases; nucleotides not matched to a gene: 2. The CDR3 extends over 15 amino acids.

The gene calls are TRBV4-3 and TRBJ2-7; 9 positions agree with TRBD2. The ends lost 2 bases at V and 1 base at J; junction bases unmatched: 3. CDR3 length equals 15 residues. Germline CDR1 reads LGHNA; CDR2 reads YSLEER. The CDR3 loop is CASSQLAGNSYEQYF. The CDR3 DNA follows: TGCGCCAGCAGCCAACTAGCGGGAAATTCCTACGAGCAGTACTTC.

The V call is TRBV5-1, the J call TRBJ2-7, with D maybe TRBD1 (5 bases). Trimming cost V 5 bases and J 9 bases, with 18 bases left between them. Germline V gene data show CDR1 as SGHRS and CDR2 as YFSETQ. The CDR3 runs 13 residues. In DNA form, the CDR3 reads TGCGCCAGCAGGGCCCCGGAGACAGTCGGGCAGTACTTC. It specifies CASRAPETVGQYF.

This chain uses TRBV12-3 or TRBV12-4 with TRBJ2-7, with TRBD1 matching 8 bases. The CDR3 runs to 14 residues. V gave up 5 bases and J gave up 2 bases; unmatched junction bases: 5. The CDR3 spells CASSLTGVPYEQYF. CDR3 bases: TGTGCCAGCAGTCTGACAGGGGTTCCCTACGAGCAGTACTTC.

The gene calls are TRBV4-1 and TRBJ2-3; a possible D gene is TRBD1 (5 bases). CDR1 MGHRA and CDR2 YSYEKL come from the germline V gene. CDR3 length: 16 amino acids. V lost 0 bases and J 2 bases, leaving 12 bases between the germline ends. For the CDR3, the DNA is TGCGCCAGCAGCCAAGAAAGGGGCGCCAACACAGATACGCAGTATTTT. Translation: CASSQERGANTDTQYF.

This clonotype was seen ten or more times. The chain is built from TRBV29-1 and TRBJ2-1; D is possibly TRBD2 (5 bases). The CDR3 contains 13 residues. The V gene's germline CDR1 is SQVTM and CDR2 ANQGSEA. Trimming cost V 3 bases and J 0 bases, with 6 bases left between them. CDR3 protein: CSVEGSSYNEQFF. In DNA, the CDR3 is TGCAGCGTTGAGGGGAGCTCCTACAATGAGCAGTTCTTC.

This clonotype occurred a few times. CDR3 DNA: TGTGCCAGCAGCCAATTCGCAGGTGTGAACACTGAAGCTTTCTTT. Its protein product is CASSQFAGVNTEAFF. J is TRBJ1-1 and V is TRBV3-1, with D uncertain. Per germline, CDR1 LGHDT and CDR2 YNNKEL (reference sequence). The V gene lost 2 bases and the J gene lost 0 bases, with 10 bases spanning the gap. The CDR3 is 15 residues long.

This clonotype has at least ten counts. The DNA of the CDR3 is TGTGCCACCTCGGACAGGACCAATCAGCCCCAGCATTTT. It yields the protein CATSDRTNQPQHF. The chain uses TRBV6-2 or TRBV6-3 and TRBJ1-5; 7 bases match TRBD1. The CDR3 sequence is 13 residues long. The V and J ends lost 10 bases and 3 bases, in that order; junction bases with no gene match: 6. CDR1 MNHEY and CDR2 SVGEGT come from the germline V gene.

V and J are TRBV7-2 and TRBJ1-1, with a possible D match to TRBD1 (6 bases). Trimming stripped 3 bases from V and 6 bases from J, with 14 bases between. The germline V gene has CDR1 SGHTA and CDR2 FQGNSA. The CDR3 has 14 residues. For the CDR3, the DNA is TGTGCCAGCAGCTTGAAGACAGGTCACCCTGAAGCTTTCTTT. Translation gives CASSLKTGHPEAFF.

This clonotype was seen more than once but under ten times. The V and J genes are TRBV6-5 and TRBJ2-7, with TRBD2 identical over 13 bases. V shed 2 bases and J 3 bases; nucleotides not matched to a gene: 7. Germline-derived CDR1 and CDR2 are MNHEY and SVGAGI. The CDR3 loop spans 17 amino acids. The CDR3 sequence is CASSYPTGTSGNYEQYF. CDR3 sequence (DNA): TGTGCCAGCAGTTACCCGACCGGGACTAGCGGGAACTACGAGCAGTACTTC.

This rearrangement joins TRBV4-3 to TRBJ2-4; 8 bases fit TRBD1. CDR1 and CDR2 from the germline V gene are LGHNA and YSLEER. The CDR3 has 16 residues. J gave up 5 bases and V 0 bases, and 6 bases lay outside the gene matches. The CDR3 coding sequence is TGCGCCAGCAGCCAAGACGGGACAGGCGGAGAAAACATTCAGTACTTC. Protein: CASSQDGTGGENIQYF.

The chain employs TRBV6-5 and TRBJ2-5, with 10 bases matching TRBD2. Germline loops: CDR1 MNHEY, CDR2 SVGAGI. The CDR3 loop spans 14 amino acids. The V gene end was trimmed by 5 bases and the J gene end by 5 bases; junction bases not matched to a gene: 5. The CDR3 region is CASSGLAARETQYF. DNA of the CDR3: TGTGCCAGCAGTGGACTAGCGGCACGGGAGACCCAGTACTTC.

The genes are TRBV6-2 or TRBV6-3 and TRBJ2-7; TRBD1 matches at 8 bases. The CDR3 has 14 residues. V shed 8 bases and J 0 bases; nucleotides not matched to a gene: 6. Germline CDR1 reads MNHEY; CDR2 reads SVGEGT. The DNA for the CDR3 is TGTGCCAGCGGAAGGACAGGGAGCTCCTACGAGCAGTACTTC. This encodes CASGRTGSSYEQYF.

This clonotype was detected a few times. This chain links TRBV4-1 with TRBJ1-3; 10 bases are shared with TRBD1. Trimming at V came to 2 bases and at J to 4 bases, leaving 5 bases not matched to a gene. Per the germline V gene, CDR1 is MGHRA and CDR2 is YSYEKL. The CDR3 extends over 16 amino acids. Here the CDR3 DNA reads TGCGCCAGCAGCCAAAGACAGGGGGCGCCGGGAAACACCATATATTTT. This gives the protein CASSQRQGAPGNTIYF.

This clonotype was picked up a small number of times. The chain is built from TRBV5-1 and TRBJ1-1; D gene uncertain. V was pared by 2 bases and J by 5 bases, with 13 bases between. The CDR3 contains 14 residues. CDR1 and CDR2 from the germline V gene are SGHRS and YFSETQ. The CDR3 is CASSFLLLGTEAFF. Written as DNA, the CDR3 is TGCGCCAGCAGCTTTCTTCTCCTTGGGACTGAAGCTTTCTTT.